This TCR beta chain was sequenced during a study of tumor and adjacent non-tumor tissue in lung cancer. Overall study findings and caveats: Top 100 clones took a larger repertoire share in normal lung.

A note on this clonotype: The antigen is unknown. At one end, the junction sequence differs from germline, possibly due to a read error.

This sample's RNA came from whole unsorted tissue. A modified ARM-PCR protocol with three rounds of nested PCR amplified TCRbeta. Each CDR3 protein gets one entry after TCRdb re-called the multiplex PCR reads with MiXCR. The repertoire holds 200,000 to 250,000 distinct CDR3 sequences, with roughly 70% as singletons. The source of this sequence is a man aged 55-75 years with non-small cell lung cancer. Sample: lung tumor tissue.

The CDR3 sequence is CTSSSDRLEAEAFF. In DNA form, the CDR3 reads TGTACCAGCAGCTCAGACAGGTTGGAGGCTGAAGCTTTTTTT. The chain carries TRBV11-1 and TRBJ1-1, with a possible D match to TRBD1 (6 bases). CDR1 and CDR2 from the germline V gene are SGHAT and FQDESV (reference sequence). The CDR3 spans 14 residues. Full variable domain (outside the CDR3, taken from reference TRBV11-1 and TRBJ1-1): EAEVAQSPRYKITEKSQAVAFWCDPISGHATLYWYRQILGQGPELLVQFQDESVVDDSQLPKDRFSAERLKGVDSTLKIQPAELGDSAMYLCTSSSDRLEAEAFFGQGTRLTVV.